The entry that follows covers one T cell receptor beta chain sequence. Its matching antigen is unknown. This record comes from a study of CD8 T cells in ankylosing spondylitis. Findings and limits, study-wide: Reportedly, disease-linked clones are significantly enriched in ankylosing spondylitis patients' matched synovial fluid. There was a TCR beta motif, made of eight highly homologous variants, that appeared characteristic of ankylosing spondylitis blood. Disease-linked clones bore a CD8+ phenotype and were relatively rare in peripheral blood. A number of the motif variants had already been described in reactive arthritis synovial fluid and blood.

V lost 7 bases and J 1 base, leaving 12 bases between the germline ends. From germline, CDR1 is SGHNT and CDR2 YYREEE (reference sequence). The CDR3 runs to 13 residues. Quantitative molecular-barcoded 5'-RACE generated the TCR beta libraries. TCRdb recomputed calls from the 5' RACE reads with MiXCR, one row per CDR3 protein. The sample contains about 800,000 distinct CDR3 sequences, roughly 10% of which appear only once. V and J are TRBV5-4 and TRBJ2-7, with D possibly being TRBD1 or TRBD2 (5 bases each). The TCR comes from a male donor with ankylosing spondylitis. The sequencing sample was made of blood, either unsorted or a sorted T cell fraction (not recorded which). The CDR3 bases are TGTGCCAGCGGGGCCCGGGGTTCCTACGAGCAGTACTTC. Its translation is CASGARGSYEQYF. The variable domain in full, with the rest retrieved from reference TRBV5-4 and TRBJ2-7, is ETGVTQSPTHLIKTRGQQVTLRCSSQSGHNTVSWYQQALGQGPQFIFQYYREEENGRGNFPPRFSGLQFPNYSSELNVNALELDDSALYLCASGARGSYEQYFGPGTRLTVT.